These T cell receptor beta chains were read from a single sample in a study of OX40 agonist ivuxolimab in advanced cancers. Assay: immunoSEQ multiplex PCR; the TCRdb copy retains only in-frame clones and omits some. The table records around 68,000 clones, 86% of them present only once. The sequencing used CD4+ or CD8+ T cells sorted from blood, collected in a trial of the OX40 agonist ivuxolimab. These receptors were collected from an adult with an advanced solid tumor such as melanoma, head and neck, liver or kidney cancer. The CDR3 runs from the conserved cysteine through the conserved F or W.

v_call	j_call	cdr3_aa
TRBV11-2	TRBJ1-5	CASSKGTGAYSNQPQHF
TRBV6-1	TRBJ1-5	CASRPLSQGNQPQHF
TRBV9	TRBJ1-1	CASSPGPYLNTEAFF
TRBV10-3	TRBJ1-2	CAISGQGGYGYTF
TRBV7-2	TRBJ1-2	CASSLALVGNYGYTF
TRBV11-3	TRBJ1-1	CASSYQGGAEAFF
TRBV29-1	TRBJ2-3	CSCSGQGVTDTQYF
TRBV6-5	TRBJ1-6	CASSPPQGLNSPLHF
TRBV7-2	TRBJ1-1	CASSLGHANTEAFF
TRBV6-1	TRBJ1-3	CASSNLGTSGNTIYF
TRBV6-1	TRBJ2-1	CASSEASGLAGTQFF
TRBV9	TRBJ2-7	CASSVGLAGEVGYEQYF
TRBV2	TRBJ2-4	CASSATSDRGLVSKNIQYF
TRBV27	TRBJ1-5	CASSLTRDRAQHF
TRBV7-9	TRBJ2-7	CASSVNYEQYF
TRBV6-6	TRBJ1-1	CASSSPGKKAFF
TRBV7-9	TRBJ1-3	CASSFGGVRGNTIYF
TRBV6-5	TRBJ2-5	CASVAEETQYF
TRBV18	TRBJ2-2	CASSPLQGLAGELFF
TRBV11-2	TRBJ2-7	CASSPPGGGFEQYF
TRBV15	TRBJ2-1	CATSRLAGGHEQFF
TRBV7-2	TRBJ1-2	CASSRGDRSQGYTF